The 30 T cell receptor beta chains in this list originate from one sample, sequenced in a study of blood T cell repertoires in COVID-19. Measured with immunoSEQ multiplex PCR; TCRdb has only the in-frame clones, and not every one. The table lists hundreds of thousands of clones, around 90% of them singletons. The specimen sequenced was peripheral blood. The source is a woman aged 40 to 50 with COVID-19, enrolled during active disease.

V usage is TRBV7-8 and J usage is TRBJ2-1; 7 nucleotides align to TRBD2. Germline lookup yields CDR1 SGHVS and CDR2 FQNEAQ. The CDR3 loop spans 15 amino acids. V lost 5 bases and J lost 8; bases outside the gene matches: 12. The DNA for the CDR3 is TGTGCCAGCAGCCCAAGAGGGAGGGCCAGCGATGAGCAGTTCTTC. It encodes CASSPRGRASDEQFF.

The CDR3 loop reads CASRDGRYGYTF. CDR3 nucleotide sequence: TGTGCCAGCAGGGACGGGAGGTATGGCTACACCTTC. The chain combines TRBV28 with TRBJ1-2; D is uncertain. The ends were cut back, 6 bases at V and 5 bases at J, with 10 bases in the middle. The CDR3 has 12 amino acids. The germline gives CDR1 MDHEN, CDR2 SYDVKM.

DNA for the CDR3: TGTGCCAGCAGGACAGGGTTTTACGATGAGCAGTTCTTC. Amino acid sequence: CASRTGFYDEQFF. V is TRBV2 and J is TRBJ2-1; 7 bases agree with TRBD1. Germline loops: CDR1 SNHLY, CDR2 FYNNEI. The CDR3 is 13 residues long. V was clipped by 6 bases and J by 8 bases; unmatched bases: 7.

The V call is TRBV5-4, the J call TRBJ2-5; 10 bases line up with TRBD2. CDR1 SGHNT and CDR2 YYREEE come from the germline V gene (reference sequence). The CDR3 totals 16 residues. V was pared by 5 bases and J by 4 bases, with 11 bases of the junction left unmatched. The CDR3 is CASSRTSGNSGETQYF. For the CDR3, the DNA is TGTGCCAGCAGTCGGACTAGCGGTAATTCGGGAGAGACCCAGTACTTC.

This chain joins TRBV15 and TRBJ1-5; D unresolved. This CDR3 contains 13 residues. V lost 5 bases, J lost 4 bases, and 9 bases lay in between. From germline, CDR1 is LNHNV and CDR2 YYDKDF (reference sequence). The CDR3 sequence is CATSPRRNQPQHF. CDR3 nucleotides: TGTGCCACCAGCCCGCGCAGGAATCAGCCCCAGCATTTT.

V and J are TRBV5-1 and TRBJ1-2; no clear D. Per the germline V gene, CDR1 is SGHRS and CDR2 is YFSETQ. CDR3 length equals 14 residues. Trimming shortened V by 1 base and J by 2 bases, and 9 bases separated the two germline ends. CDR3 protein: CASSLSPGNYGYTF. The DNA of the CDR3 is TGCGCCAGCAGCTTGTCTCCGGGAAACTATGGCTACACCTTC.

V usage is TRBV4-2 and J usage is TRBJ2-7; 11 nucleotides match TRBD2. Trimming cost V 3 bases and J 2 bases; bases outside gene matches: 3. The CDR3 covers 15 residues. Per the germline V gene, CDR1 is LGHNA and CDR2 is YNFKEQ. In nucleotides, the CDR3 is TGTGCCAGCAGCCATACTAGCGGGAGAACCTACGAGCAGTACTTC. Its protein product is CASSHTSGRTYEQYF.

The chain has TRBV7-8 and TRBJ2-2, with 8 bases identical to TRBD1. The CDR3 has 15 amino acids. After removal of 0 bases from V and 7 bases from J, the junction contained 4 bases not matched to a gene. CDR1 is SGHVS, CDR2 FQNEAQ, per germline. Here the CDR3 reads CASSLARGLNGELFF. CDR3 DNA sequence: TGTGCCAGCAGCTTAGCCAGGGGGCTGAACGGGGAGCTGTTTTTT. Complete variable domain (other parts from reference TRBV7-8 and TRBJ2-2): GAGVSQSPRYKVAKRGQDVALRCDPISGHVSLFWYQQALGQGPEFLTYFQNEAQLDKSGLPSDRFFAERPEGSVSTLKIQRTQQEDSAVYLCASSLARGLNGELFFGEGSRLTVL.

This chain uses TRBV18 with TRBJ1-5, with D possibly TRBD1 on 6 matching bases. The CDR3 length is 14 residues. V lost 5 bases to trimming and J lost 1 base, with 9 bases between them. CDR1 is KGHSH and CDR2 is LQKENI in the germline V gene. This CDR3 reads CASSTDRSNQPQHF. The CDR3 DNA reads TGTGCCAGCTCAACAGACAGGAGCAATCAGCCCCAGCATTTT. The full variable domain, its missing parts supplied by reference TRBV18 and TRBJ1-5, is NAGVMQNPRHLVRRRGQEARLRCSPMKGHSHVYWYRQLPEEGLKFMVYLQKENIIDESGMPKERFSAEFPKEGPSILRIQQVVRGDSAAYFCASSTDRSNQPQHFGDGTRLSIL.

V usage is TRBV19 and J usage is TRBJ1-5, with D hard to call. V dropped 6 bases and J dropped 0 bases, with 9 bases sitting between them. The CDR3 consists of 14 residues. Germline values: CDR1 LNHDA, CDR2 SQIVND (reference sequence). CDR3 DNA: TGTGCCAGTAGGAACAGTTTTAGCAATCAGCCCCAGCATTTT. Its translation is CASRNSFSNQPQHF. Full variable domain (remainder filled in from reference TRBV19 and TRBJ1-5): DGGITQSPKYLFRKEGQNVTLSCEQNLNHDAMYWYRQDPGQGLRLIYYSQIVNDFQKGDIAEGYSVSREKKESFPLTVTSAQKNPTAFYLCASRNSFSNQPQHFGDGTRLSIL.

V usage is TRBV5-1 and J usage is TRBJ1-2, with no clear D. CDR1 and CDR2 (germline): SGHRS, YFSETQ. The V end lost 0 bases, the J end lost 7 bases, and 13 bases lay between the germline ends. This CDR3 contains 14 residues. This chain's CDR3 is CASSLAVLSGGYTF. DNA for the CDR3: TGCGCCAGCAGCTTGGCTGTGCTCAGCGGTGGCTACACCTTC.

V is TRBV28 and J is TRBJ2-5, with D possibly matching TRBD1 (6 bases). V lost 5 bases and J lost 5, with 18 bases in between. This CDR3 spans 15 amino acids. The V gene's germline CDR1 is MDHEN and CDR2 SYDVKM. Here the CDR3 DNA reads TGTGCCAGCAGTCCCTACATGACAGGAGGTGAGACCCAGTACTTC. Translation gives CASSPYMTGGETQYF.

The V and J genes are TRBV27 and TRBJ2-7; 8 bases agree with TRBD2. The V gene end was trimmed by 1 base and the J gene end by 7 bases; junction bases not matched to a gene: 6. This CDR3 comprises 14 residues. Germline CDR1 MNHEY, CDR2 SMNVEV (reference sequence). CDR3 residues: CASSLLARGGEQYF. CDR3 sequence (DNA): TGTGCCAGCAGTTTATTGGCCCGGGGGGGGGAGCAGTACTTC.

Only a few counts were recorded for this clone. The V and J genes are TRBV11-1 and TRBJ2-2; unclear D gene. V lost 3 bases and J lost 1, with 3 bases in between. Per germline, CDR1 SGHAT and CDR2 FQDESV (reference sequence). CDR3 length equals 13 residues. The CDR3 region is CASSLRNTGELFF. The CDR3 region has the DNA TGTGCCAGCAGCTTGCGGAACACCGGGGAGCTGTTTTTT.

This chain connects TRBV24-1 to TRBJ2-3; 9 bases agree with TRBD1. CDR3 length equals 17 residues. CDR1 and CDR2 (germline): KGHDR, SFDVKD. Losses at the gene ends were 3 bases for V and 0 bases for J; bases not matched to a gene: 6. CDR3 amino acids: CATSDPGTGHSTDTQYF. The CDR3 DNA sequence: TGTGCCACCAGTGATCCCGGGACAGGGCACAGCACAGATACGCAGTATTTT.

The CDR3 nucleotides are TGTGCCAGCAGCTTAGAAACGGGGATTAATGAAAAACTGTTTTTT. The encoded protein is CASSLETGINEKLFF. The V and J genes are TRBV11-2 and TRBJ1-4; D remains unclear. This CDR3 spans 15 amino acids. Between the trimmed V and J ends, which lost 0 bases and 4 bases, there was a span of 9 bases. Germline V lookup: CDR1 SGHAT, CDR2 FQNNGV.

This clone was seen a single time. The chain employs TRBV27 and TRBJ1-4; D gene ambiguous. Trimming shortened V by 8 bases and J by 0 bases, and 10 bases separated the two germline ends. Per germline, CDR1 MNHEY and CDR2 SMNVEV (reference sequence). The CDR3 contains 14 residues. CDR3 amino acids: CASSLLSTNEKLFF. For the CDR3, the DNA is TGTGCCAGCTCCCTTCTTTCAACTAATGAAAAACTGTTTTTT.

The rearrangement links TRBV10-2 to TRBJ1-2; TRBD1 matches 9 bases. The germline CDR1 and CDR2 sequences are WSHSY and SAAADI. The CDR3 consists of 17 residues. With 3 bases clipped from V and 6 bases from J, the junction kept 14 bases outside the gene matches. CDR3 sequence (DNA): TGCGCCAGCAGTGATACCCTTAACAGGGGGCTGAGGGATGGCTACACCTTC. Translated, it gives CASSDTLNRGLRDGYTF.

This clone was picked up one time. The V gene is TRBV6-4, the J gene TRBJ2-3; D might be TRBD2 (6 bases). V lost 2 bases and J 3 bases, leaving 6 bases between the germline ends. The germline V gene has CDR1 MRHNA and CDR2 SNTAGT. This CDR3 is built from 13 residues. The CDR3 sequence is CASSDGTTDTQYF. The CDR3 DNA reads TGTGCCAGCAGTGACGGGACTACAGATACGCAGTATTTT.

Points on this clone: Additional DNA sequences in this sample encode the identical CDR3. J is TRBJ1-2 and V is TRBV7-2; possible D gene TRBD1, 5 bases. V lost 3 bases, J lost 5 bases, and 10 bases lay in between. There are 13 residues in the CDR3. Germline V gene sequence: CDR1 SGHTA, CDR2 FQGNSA. For the CDR3, the DNA is TGTGCCAGCAGCTTTTCAGGGAATTATGGCTACACCTTC. The encoded protein is CASSFSGNYGYTF.

A single count supports this clone. The chain employs TRBV7-9 and TRBJ1-6, with D perhaps matching TRBD1 (5 bases). The CDR3 runs to 16 residues. Germline CDR1 is SEHNR and CDR2 is FQNEAQ (reference sequence). V was cut by 4 bases and J by 8 bases, with 18 bases left in between. CDR3 loop: CASSSMGGIGHSPLHF. The DNA for the CDR3 is TGTGCCAGCAGCTCCATGGGGGGGATCGGGCATTCACCCCTCCACTTT.

V is TRBV28 and J is TRBJ1-5; 9 bases fit TRBD1. The J segment lost 2 bases and the V segment lost 6 bases, leaving 2 bases of the junction unmatched. The CDR3 runs 14 residues. The V gene's germline CDR1 is MDHEN and CDR2 SYDVKM. DNA for the CDR3: TGTGCCAGCAGAGGGGACAGGGGCAATCAGCCCCAGCATTTT. Encoded protein: CASRGDRGNQPQHF.

For the CDR3, the DNA is TGTGCCACTGCGGAGGGACGAGGCACAGATACGCAGTATTTT. Translating it yields CATAEGRGTDTQYF. The chain employs TRBV10-3 and TRBJ2-3; possible D gene TRBD2, 6 bases. Germline values: CDR1 ENHRY, CDR2 SYGVKD. V lost 10 bases and J 1 base, leaving 15 bases between the germline ends. This CDR3 has 14 residues.

The chain carries TRBV19 and TRBJ2-5; tentative D call: TRBD1 (6 bases). V lost 6 bases, J lost 9 bases, and 17 bases lay in between. CDR3 length: 13 residues. Looked up from germline, CDR1 is LNHDA and CDR2 is SQIVND (reference sequence). CDR3 loop: CASRTGQSTAQYF. In nucleotides, the CDR3 is TGTGCCAGTAGGACTGGACAGTCAACCGCCCAGTACTTC.

The CDR3 DNA follows: TGTGCCTGGGGACAGGGGGCGTCCTCTGGAAACACCATATATTTT. Its protein is CAWGQGASSGNTIYF. V and J are TRBV30 and TRBJ1-3; 11 bases agree with TRBD1. Trimming at V came to 5 bases and at J to 0 bases, leaving 3 bases not matched to a gene. CDR1 and CDR2 (germline): GTSNPN, SVGIG (reference sequence). The length of the CDR3 is 15 residues.

This clone was counted once. The identical CDR3 is also encoded by other nucleotide sequences in the sample. This chain joins TRBV6-6 and TRBJ1-4; D is uncertain. Germline CDR1 and CDR2: MNHNY and SVGAGI (reference sequence). The CDR3 is 11 residues long. V lost 8 bases and J lost 14, with 15 bases in between. Written as DNA, the CDR3 is TGTGCCAGCTTATATGAGGGAAAGCTGTTTTTT. Protein: CASLYEGKLFF.

The rearrangement uses TRBV5-6 and TRBJ2-1; TRBD2 matches at 13 bases. CDR3 length equals 15 residues. V shed 3 bases and J 7 bases; nucleotides not matched to a gene: 4. Looked up from germline, CDR1 is SGHDT and CDR2 is YYEEEE. The CDR3 nucleotides read TGTGCCAGCAGCTGGGGACTAGCGGGATTAAATGAGCAGTTCTTC. Translating it yields CASSWGLAGLNEQFF.

The chain has TRBV5-1 and TRBJ1-1, with a weak D call TRBD1 (5 bases). Germline CDR1 and CDR2: SGHRS and YFSETQ. The CDR3 is made up of 13 amino acids. Trimming took off 5 bases at V and 0 bases at J, with 8 bases between the two ends. CDR3 nucleotides: TGCGCCAGCAGACGACAGATGAACACTGAAGCTTTCTTT. Its translation is CASRRQMNTEAFF.

The genes are TRBV4-3 and TRBJ2-7; D is undetermined. CDR1 LGHNA and CDR2 YSLEER come from the germline V gene. The CDR3 spans 12 residues. Trimming pared 1 base from V and 3 bases from J, leaving 4 bases between. The CDR3 coding sequence is TGCGCCAGCAGCCAAGGGAGCTACGAGCAGTACTTC. It encodes CASSQGSYEQYF.

CDR3 DNA: TGTGCCTGGACTTCCCTCTCTGGAAACACCATATATTTT. As protein: CAWTSLSGNTIYF. This sequence joins TRBV30 and TRBJ1-3; no definite D call. V was pared by 4 bases and J by 0 bases, with 7 bases between. Per the germline V gene, CDR1 is GTSNPN and CDR2 is SVGIG (reference sequence). This CDR3 has 13 amino acids.